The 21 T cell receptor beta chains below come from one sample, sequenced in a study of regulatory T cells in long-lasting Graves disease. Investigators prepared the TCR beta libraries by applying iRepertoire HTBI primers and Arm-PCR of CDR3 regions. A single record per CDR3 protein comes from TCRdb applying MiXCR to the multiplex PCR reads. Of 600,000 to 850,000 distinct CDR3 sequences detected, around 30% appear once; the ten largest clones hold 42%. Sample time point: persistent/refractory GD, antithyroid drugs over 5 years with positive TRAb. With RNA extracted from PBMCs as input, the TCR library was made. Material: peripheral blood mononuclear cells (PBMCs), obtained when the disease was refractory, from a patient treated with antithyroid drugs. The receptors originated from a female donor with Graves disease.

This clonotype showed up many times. The CDR3 nucleotides are TGTGCCAGCAGAGGGGGAGCAGCTAACACTGAAGCTTTCTTT. Its protein is CASRGGAANTEAFF. The V call is TRBV12-3 or TRBV12-4, the J call TRBJ1-1; possibly TRBD1 for D (6 bases). The CDR3 consists of 14 residues. Trimming stripped 6 bases from V and 2 bases from J, with 13 bases between.

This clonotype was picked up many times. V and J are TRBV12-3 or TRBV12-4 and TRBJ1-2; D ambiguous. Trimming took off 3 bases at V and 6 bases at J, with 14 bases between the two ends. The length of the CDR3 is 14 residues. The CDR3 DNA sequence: TGTGCCAGCAGTTTCCGAGGAAACGGGAATGGCTACACCTTC. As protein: CASSFRGNGNGYTF.

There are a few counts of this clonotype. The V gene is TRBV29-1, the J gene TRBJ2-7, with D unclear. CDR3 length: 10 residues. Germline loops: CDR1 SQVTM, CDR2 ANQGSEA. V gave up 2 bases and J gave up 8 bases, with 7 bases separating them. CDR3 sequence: CSVESLKQYF. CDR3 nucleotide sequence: TGCAGCGTTGAAAGCCTCAAGCAGTACTTC.

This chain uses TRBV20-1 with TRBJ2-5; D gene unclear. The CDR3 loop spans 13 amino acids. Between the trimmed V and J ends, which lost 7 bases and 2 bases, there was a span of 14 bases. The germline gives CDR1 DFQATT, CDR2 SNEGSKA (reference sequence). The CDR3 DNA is TGCAGTGGGGCCTCGACACGTCAAGAGACCCAGTACTTC. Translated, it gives CSGASTRQETQYF.

CDR3 amino acids: CASSRSGEMNTEAFF. As DNA, the CDR3 is TGTGCCAGCAGCCGGAGTGGGGAGATGAACACTGAAGCTTTCTTT. V is TRBV7-9 and J is TRBJ1-1, with D uncertain. The germline CDR1 and CDR2 sequences are SEHNR and FQNEAQ (reference sequence). The ends were cut back, 5 bases at V and 0 bases at J, with 13 bases in the middle. This CDR3 is 15 amino acids long.

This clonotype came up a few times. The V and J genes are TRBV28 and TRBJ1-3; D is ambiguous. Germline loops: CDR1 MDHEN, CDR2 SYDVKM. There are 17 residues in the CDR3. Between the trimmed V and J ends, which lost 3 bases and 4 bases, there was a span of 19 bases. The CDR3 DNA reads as TGTGCCAGCAGTTTCCTTCCGAAGCTGGGGAGCGGAAACACCATATATTTT. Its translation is CASSFLPKLGSGNTIYF.

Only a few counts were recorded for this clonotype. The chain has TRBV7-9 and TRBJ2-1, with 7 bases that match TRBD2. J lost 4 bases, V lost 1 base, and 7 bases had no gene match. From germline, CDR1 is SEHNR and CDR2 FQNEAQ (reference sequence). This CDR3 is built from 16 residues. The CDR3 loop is CASSLVGGKEYNEQFF. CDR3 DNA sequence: TGTGCCAGCAGCTTAGTGGGGGGGAAGGAGTACAATGAGCAGTTCTTC.

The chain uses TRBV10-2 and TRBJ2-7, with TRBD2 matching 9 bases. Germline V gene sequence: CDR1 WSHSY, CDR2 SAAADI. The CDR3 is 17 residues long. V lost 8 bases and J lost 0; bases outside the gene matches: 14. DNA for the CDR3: TGCGCCAGCGGGGCCGGGACTAGCCTCCCGAGCTCCTACGAGCAGTACTTC. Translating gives CASGAGTSLPSSYEQYF.

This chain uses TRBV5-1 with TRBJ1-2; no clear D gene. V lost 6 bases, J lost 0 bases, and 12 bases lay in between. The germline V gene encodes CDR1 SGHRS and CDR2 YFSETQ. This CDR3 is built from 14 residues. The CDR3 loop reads CASTRDTTNYGYTF. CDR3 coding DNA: TGCGCCAGCACCCGCGACACCACTAACTATGGCTACACCTTC.

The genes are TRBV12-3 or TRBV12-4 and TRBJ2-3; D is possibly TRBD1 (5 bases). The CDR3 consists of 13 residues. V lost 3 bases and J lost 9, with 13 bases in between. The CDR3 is CASSLMAKGTQYF. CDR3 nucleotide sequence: TGTGCCAGCAGTTTGATGGCTAAGGGGACGCAGTATTTT.

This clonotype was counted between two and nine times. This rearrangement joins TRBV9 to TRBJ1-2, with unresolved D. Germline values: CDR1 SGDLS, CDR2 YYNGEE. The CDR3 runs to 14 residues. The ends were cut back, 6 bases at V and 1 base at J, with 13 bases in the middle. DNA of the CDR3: TGTGCCAGCACCCCAGCCTTCGATAACTATGGCTACACCTTC. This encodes CASTPAFDNYGYTF.

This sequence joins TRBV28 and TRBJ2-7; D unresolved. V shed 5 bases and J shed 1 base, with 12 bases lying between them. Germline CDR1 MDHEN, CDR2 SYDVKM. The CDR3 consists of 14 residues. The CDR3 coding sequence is TGTGCCAGCAGTGAATCCCCAGGTTCCTACGAGCAGTACTTC. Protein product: CASSESPGSYEQYF.

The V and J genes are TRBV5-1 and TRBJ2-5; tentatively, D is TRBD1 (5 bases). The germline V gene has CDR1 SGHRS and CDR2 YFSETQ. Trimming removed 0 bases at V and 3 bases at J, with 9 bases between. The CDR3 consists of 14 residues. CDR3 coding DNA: TGCGCCAGCAGCTTGGCCAGGGTCGAAGAGACCCAGTACTTC. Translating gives CASSLARVEETQYF.

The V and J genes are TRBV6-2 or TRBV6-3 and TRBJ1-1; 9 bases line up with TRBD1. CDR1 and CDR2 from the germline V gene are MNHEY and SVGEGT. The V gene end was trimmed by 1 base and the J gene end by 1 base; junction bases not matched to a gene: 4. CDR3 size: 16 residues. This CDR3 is CASSYFRDRANTEAFF. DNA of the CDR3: TGTGCCAGCAGTTACTTCCGGGACAGGGCGAACACTGAAGCTTTCTTT.

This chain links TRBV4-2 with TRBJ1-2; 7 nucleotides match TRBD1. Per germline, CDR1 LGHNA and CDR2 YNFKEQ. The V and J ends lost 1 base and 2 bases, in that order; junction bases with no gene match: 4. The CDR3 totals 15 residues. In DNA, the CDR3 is TGTGCCAGCAGCCAAGGACCAGGGGGAAACTATGGCTACACCTTC. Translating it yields CASSQGPGGNYGYTF.

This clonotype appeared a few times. The CDR3 reads CSARSGTSGSYEQYF. CDR3 sequence (DNA): TGCAGTGCTAGATCCGGGACTAGCGGTTCCTACGAGCAGTACTTC. V usage is TRBV20-1 and J usage is TRBJ2-7, with 11 bases identical to TRBD2. Germline assignment: CDR1 DFQATT and CDR2 SNEGSKA (reference sequence). CDR3 length equals 15 residues. Germline trimming cut 2 bases from V and 1 base from J; bases unmatched to any gene: 4.

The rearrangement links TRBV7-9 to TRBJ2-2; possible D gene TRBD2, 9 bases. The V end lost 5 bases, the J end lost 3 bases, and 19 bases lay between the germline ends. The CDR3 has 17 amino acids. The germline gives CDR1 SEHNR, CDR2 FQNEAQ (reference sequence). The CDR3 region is CASSTGGIAGDTGELFF. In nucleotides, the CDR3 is TGTGCCAGCAGCACAGGGGGAATAGCGGGAGACACCGGGGAGCTGTTTTTT.

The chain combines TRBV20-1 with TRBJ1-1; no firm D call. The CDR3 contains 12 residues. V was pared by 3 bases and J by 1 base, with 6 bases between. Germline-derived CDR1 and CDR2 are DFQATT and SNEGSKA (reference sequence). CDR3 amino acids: CSASRTNTEAFF. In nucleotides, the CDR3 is TGCAGTGCTAGTCGTACGAACACTGAAGCTTTCTTT.

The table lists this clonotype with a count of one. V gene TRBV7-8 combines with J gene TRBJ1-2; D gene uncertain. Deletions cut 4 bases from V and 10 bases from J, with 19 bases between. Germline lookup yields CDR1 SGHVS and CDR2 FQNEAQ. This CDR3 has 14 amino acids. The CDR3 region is CASSSLVSPSPYTF. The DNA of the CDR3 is TGTGCCAGCAGCTCCCTGGTTAGCCCGTCCCCCTACACCTTC.

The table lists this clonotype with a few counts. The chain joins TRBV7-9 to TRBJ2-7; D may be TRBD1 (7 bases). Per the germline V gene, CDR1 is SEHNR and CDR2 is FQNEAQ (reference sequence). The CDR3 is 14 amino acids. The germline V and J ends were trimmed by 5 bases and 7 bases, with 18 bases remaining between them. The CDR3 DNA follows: TGTGCCAGCAGCCTATCAGGGGGGATAGGTGAGCAGTACTTC. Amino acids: CASSLSGGIGEQYF.

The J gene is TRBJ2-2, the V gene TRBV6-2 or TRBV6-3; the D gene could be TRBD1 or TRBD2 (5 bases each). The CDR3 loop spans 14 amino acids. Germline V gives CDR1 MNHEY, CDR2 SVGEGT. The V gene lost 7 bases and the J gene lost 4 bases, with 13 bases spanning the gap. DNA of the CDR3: TGTGCCAGCAAGCCGGGACCGATCACCGGGGAGCTGTTTTTT. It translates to CASKPGPITGELFF.